One TCR beta chain is described in this entry. The antigen is not known. Germline CDR1 and CDR2: SGHRS and YFSETQ. V gave up 3 bases and J gave up 4 bases, with 13 bases separating them. The CDR3 contains 14 residues. This sample is part of a study of T cell repertoires in cytomegalovirus infection. Overall study context: Indications of both CMV infection and matching HLA type were provided by public TCR beta signatures.

A single record per CDR3 protein comes from TCRdb applying MiXCR to the reads. The table has about 300,000 distinct CDR3 sequences, 9.6% seen once; the top ten hold around 2.5%. Notes on the study in general: Dominant in the ex vivo response were TCR beta clonotypes restricted by HLA-C and specific for CMV.

The receptor was derived from a human donor in good health (CMV status not recorded). Some clones in this sample may be carry-over from other donors' samples. The J gene is TRBJ1-2, the V gene TRBV5-1, with a possible D match to TRBD1 (5 bases). The source material was PBMCs. CDR3 residues: CASSSRSGGYGYTF. CDR3 nucleotide sequence: TGCGCCAGCAGCTCCAGGTCCGGGGGCTATGGCTACACCTTC.